Listed below are T cell receptor beta chains from one sample, sequenced in a study of shared clonotypes between healthy human individuals. Sequenced by immunoSEQ multiplex PCR; TCRdb stores in-frame clones only, minus some. The data hold roughly 1 million clones, with roughly 75% observed a single time. Material: memory CD4+ T cells sorted from blood. These receptors came from a man younger than 30 in good health. The CDR3 runs from the conserved cysteine through the conserved F or W. D genes are given only for firm matches. Part of the rows lack a size; the others show once, few, many or a class for expanded clones.

>TRBJ2-3|NA|NA|TRBV5-4
TGTGCCAGCAGTGTCAACCTTAAGGGGCGGATCACAGATACGCAGTATTTT
CASSVNLKGRITDTQYF
>TRBJ2-1|NA|TRBD1|TRBV27
TGTGCCAGCACTCCGGGACAGGGATACAATGAGCAGTTCTTC
CASTPGQGYNEQFF
>TRBJ2-4|NA|NA|TRBV19
TGTGCCAGTAGTATGACAAATCTAGCCAAAAACATTCAGTACTTC
CASSMTNLAKNIQYF
>TRBJ2-5|many|TRBD1|TRBV28
TGTGCCAGCAGACGAGGGGGCCAAAAAGAGACCCAGTACTTC
CASRRGGQKETQYF
>TRBJ2-7|NA|NA|TRBV28
TGTGCCAGCAGTTTCGGGCAGGGATACGAGCAGTACTTC
CASSFGQGYEQYF
>TRBJ1-1|few|TRBD1|TRBV28
TGTGCCAGCAGTCAACCTAAGGGGGCGCGGACTGAAGCTTTCTTT
CASSQPKGARTEAFF
>TRBJ1-2|NA|TRBD1|TRBV6-1
TGTGCCAGCAGTTTCAACAGGGGTGGCGGCTACACCTTC
CASSFNRGGGYTF
>TRBJ2-1|once|NA|TRBV7-9
TGTGCCAGCAGCTTTGGCGTCGGCAATGAGCAGTTCTTC
CASSFGVGNEQFF
>TRBJ2-5|NA|NA|TRBV7-2
TGTGCCAGCAGCCCACGGGCACAGGGAAGGGAGACCCAGTACTTC
CASSPRAQGRETQYF
>TRBJ2-5|few|TRBD1|TRBV7-2
TGTGCCAGCAGCCGCACAGGGGGCTCAGGAGTGACCCAGTACTTC
CASSRTGGSGVTQYF
>TRBJ2-4|NA|NA|TRBV10-1
TGCGCCAGCAGTGAATTGGGGAGTCTAGCCAAAAACATTCAGTACTTC
CASSELGSLAKNIQYF
>TRBJ1-2|NA|NA|TRBV5-1
TGCGCCAGCAGCTTGGCGGTACAGGCTCCCTTACTCTATGGCTACACCTTC
CASSLAVQAPLLYGYTF
>TRBJ2-3|NA|NA|TRBV10-3
TGTGCCATCAGGAGCAGCACAGATACGCAGTATTTT
CAIRSSTDTQYF
>TRBJ2-5|NA|TRBD2|TRBV19
TGTGCCAGTAGTCCGGGACTAATGAAGACCCAGTACTTC
CASSPGLMKTQYF
>TRBJ2-7|NA|TRBD1|TRBV2
TGTGCCAGCAGGTTTAACAGGGGTTTGTACGAGCAGTACTTC
CASRFNRGLYEQYF
>TRBJ1-5|once|TRBD1|TRBV28
TGTGCCAGCAGTTTCAAACAGGGGGTGAACAATCAGCCCCAGCATTTT
CASSFKQGVNNQPQHF
>TRBJ2-3|NA|NA|TRBV11-3
TGTGCCAGCAGCCCCATGTGGGCGGATACGCAGTATTTT
CASSPMWADTQYF
>TRBJ2-3|NA|NA|TRBV6-6
TGTGCCAGCAGTTACGGGAGAGATACGCAGTATTTT
CASSYGRDTQYF
>TRBJ1-5|NA|NA|TRBV4-1
TGCGCCAGCAGCCAAGCGGCGGGGCCCCAGCATTTT
CASSQAAGPQHF
>TRBJ1-2|NA|NA|TRBV5-5
TGTGCCAGCAGCTCGACAGCTTCTAACTATGGCTACACCTTC
CASSSTASNYGYTF
>TRBJ1-2|NA|NA|TRBV29-1
TGCAGCGTTGAAGATCTAGGTGGCTACACCTTC
CSVEDLGGYTF
>TRBJ2-2|NA|NA|TRBV19
TGTGCCAGTAGTATAGGCCGGGGACCGAACACCGGGGAGCTGTTTTTT
CASSIGRGPNTGELFF
>TRBJ1-5|NA|NA|TRBV28
TGTGCCAGCAGCCCGGGGGACTATCAGCCCCAGCATTTT
CASSPGDYQPQHF
>TRBJ1-1|NA|NA|TRBV19
TGTGCCAGTAGCTTCAGGGAAAGGATAGGAGCTTTCTTT
CASSFRERIGAFF
>TRBJ2-7|NA|TRBD1|TRBV7-9
TGTGCCAGCAGCCCGGGGACAGGGTTCGACGAGCAGTACTTC
CASSPGTGFDEQYF
>TRBJ2-2|NA|NA|TRBV28
TGTGCCAGCAGTTTACCTGTTCTTGGACACTCGAACACCGGGGAGCTGTTTTTT
CASSLPVLGHSNTGELFF
>TRBJ1-1|NA|NA|TRBV11-2
TGTGCCAGCAGCTTTTCCGACAGGAACACTGAAGCTTTCTTT
CASSFSDRNTEAFF
>TRBJ2-2|NA|NA|TRBV2
TGTGCCAGCAGTCAACTGAAGGCTACGAACACCGGGGAGCTGTTTTTT
CASSQLKATNTGELFF
>TRBJ1-5|once|NA|TRBV4-3
TGCGCCAGCAGCCAAGATTCCGGGGTTCAGCCCCAGCATTTT
CASSQDSGVQPQHF
>TRBJ2-7|many|NA|TRBV30
TGTGCCTGGACCCCTTCTGGAGCGGGTATCTCCTACGAGCAGTACTTC
CAWTPSGAGISYEQYF
>TRBJ1-2|NA|NA|TRBV5-8
TGTGCCAGCAGCTTGGATCTCATAAACTATGGCTACACCTTC
CASSLDLINYGYTF
>TRBJ2-3|NA|TRBD2|TRBV6-1
TGTGCCAGCAGGGGACTAGCGGGAGTGGATACGCAGTATTTT
CASRGLAGVDTQYF
>TRBJ2-2|NA|NA|TRBV6-5
TGTGCCAGCAGCAGGGGCGGGGAGCTGTTTTTT
CASSRGGELFF
>TRBJ2-6|NA|NA|TRBV11-2
TGTGCCAGCAGCGCGCGACGGGTCTCTGGGGCCAACGTCCTGACTTTC
CASSARRVSGANVLTF
>TRBJ2-3|NA|NA|TRBV29-1
TGCAGCGTGGATGAGCGAGATACGCAGTATTTT
CSVDERDTQYF
>TRBJ1-1|few|TRBD1|TRBV7-9
TGTGCCAGCACTCAGGGGGCGAGGTCCACTGAAGCTTTCTTT
CASTQGARSTEAFF
>TRBJ2-7|NA|NA|TRBV10-2
TGCGCCAGCAGTGAGAACCTAGCCCGGGCGGACGAGCAGTACTTC
CASSENLARADEQYF